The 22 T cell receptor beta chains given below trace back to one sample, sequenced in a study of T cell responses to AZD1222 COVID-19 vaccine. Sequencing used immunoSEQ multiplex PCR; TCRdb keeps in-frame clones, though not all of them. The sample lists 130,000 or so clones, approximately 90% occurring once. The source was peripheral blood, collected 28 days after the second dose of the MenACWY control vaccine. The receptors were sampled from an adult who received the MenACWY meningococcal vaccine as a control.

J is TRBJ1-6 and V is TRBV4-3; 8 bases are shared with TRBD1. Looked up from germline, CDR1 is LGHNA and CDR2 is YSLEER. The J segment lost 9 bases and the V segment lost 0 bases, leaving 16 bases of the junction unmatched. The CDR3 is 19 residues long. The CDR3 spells CASSQEALGDRGWASPLHF. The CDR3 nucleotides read TGCGCCAGCAGCCAAGAGGCCTTAGGAGACAGGGGATGGGCTTCACCCCTCCACTTT.

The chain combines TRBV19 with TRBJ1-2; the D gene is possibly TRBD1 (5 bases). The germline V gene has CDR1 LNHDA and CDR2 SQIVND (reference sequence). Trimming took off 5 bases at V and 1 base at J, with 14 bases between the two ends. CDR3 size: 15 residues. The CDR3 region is CASSPRVRVNYGYTF. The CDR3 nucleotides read TGTGCCAGTAGTCCGCGCGTCAGGGTTAACTATGGCTACACCTTC. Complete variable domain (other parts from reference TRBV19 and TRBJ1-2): DGGITQSPKYLFRKEGQNVTLSCEQNLNHDAMYWYRQDPGQGLRLIYYSQIVNDFQKGDIAEGYSVSREKKESFPLTVTSAQKNPTAFYLCASSPRVRVNYGYTFGSGTRLTVV.

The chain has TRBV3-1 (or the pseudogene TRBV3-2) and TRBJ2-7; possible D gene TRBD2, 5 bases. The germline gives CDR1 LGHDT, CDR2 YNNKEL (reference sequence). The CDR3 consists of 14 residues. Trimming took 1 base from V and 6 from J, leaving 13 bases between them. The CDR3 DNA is TGTGCCAGCAGCCAAGCCCCGGGAACTCTCGAGCAGTACGTC. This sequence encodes CASSQAPGTLEQYV.

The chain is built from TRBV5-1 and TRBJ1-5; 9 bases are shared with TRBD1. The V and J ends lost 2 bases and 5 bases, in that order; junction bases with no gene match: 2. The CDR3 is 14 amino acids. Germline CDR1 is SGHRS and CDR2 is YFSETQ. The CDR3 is CASSLTGGDQPQHF. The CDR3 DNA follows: TGCGCCAGCAGCTTAACAGGGGGCGATCAGCCCCAGCATTTT.

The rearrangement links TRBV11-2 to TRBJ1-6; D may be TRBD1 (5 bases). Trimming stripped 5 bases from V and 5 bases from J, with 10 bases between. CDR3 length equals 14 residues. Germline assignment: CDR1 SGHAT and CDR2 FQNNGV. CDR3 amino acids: CASSQGADNSPLHF. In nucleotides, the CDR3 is TGTGCCAGCAGCCAAGGGGCAGATAATTCACCCCTCCACTTT. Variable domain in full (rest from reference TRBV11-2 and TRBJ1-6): EAGVAQSPRYKIIEKRQSVAFWCNPISGHATLYWYQQILGQGPKLLIQFQNNGVVDDSQLPKDRFSAERLKGVDSTLKIQPAKLEDSAVYLCASSQGADNSPLHFGNGTRLTVT.

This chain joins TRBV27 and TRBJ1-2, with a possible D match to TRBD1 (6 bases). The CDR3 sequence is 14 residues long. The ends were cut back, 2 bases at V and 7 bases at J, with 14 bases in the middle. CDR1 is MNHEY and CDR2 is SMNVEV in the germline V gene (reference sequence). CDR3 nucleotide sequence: TGTGCCAGCAGTTTAGGTCGGGGGGCTGGTGGCTACACCTTC. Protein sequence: CASSLGRGAGGYTF.

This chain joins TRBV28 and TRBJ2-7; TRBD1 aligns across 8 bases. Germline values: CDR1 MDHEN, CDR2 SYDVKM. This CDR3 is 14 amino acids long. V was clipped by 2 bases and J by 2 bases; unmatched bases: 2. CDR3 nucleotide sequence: TGTGCCAGCAGTTTAGTACAGGGGGCCTACGAGCAGTACTTC. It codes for CASSLVQGAYEQYF.

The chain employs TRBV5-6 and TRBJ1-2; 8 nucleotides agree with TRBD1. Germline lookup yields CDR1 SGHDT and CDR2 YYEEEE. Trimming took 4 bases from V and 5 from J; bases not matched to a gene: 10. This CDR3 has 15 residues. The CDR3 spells CASSPLPGTGYGYTF. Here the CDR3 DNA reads TGTGCCAGCAGCCCCCTTCCCGGGACAGGTTATGGCTACACCTTC.

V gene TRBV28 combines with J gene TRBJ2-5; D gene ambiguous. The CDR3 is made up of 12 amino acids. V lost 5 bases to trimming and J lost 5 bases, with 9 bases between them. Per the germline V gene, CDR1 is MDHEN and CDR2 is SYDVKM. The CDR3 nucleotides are TGTGCCAGCAGTGTGTCGAAGGAGACCCAGTACTTC. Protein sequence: CASSVSKETQYF.

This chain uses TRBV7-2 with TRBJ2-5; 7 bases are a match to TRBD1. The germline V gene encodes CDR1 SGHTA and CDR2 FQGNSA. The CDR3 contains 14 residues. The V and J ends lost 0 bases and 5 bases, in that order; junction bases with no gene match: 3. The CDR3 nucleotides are TGTGCCAGCAGCTTAGCGGGCAGGGGGGAGACCCAGTACTTC. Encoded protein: CASSLAGRGETQYF.

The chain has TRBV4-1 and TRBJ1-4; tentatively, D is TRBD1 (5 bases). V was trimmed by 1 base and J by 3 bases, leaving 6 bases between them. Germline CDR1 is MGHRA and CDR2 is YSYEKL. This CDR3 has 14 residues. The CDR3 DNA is TGCGCCAGCAGCCAAGTAGGGGCTAATGAAAAACTGTTTTTT. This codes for CASSQVGANEKLFF.

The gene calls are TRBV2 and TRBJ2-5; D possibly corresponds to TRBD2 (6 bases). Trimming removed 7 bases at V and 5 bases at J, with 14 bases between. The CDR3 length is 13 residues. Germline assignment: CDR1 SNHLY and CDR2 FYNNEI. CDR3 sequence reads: CASKRERVETQYF. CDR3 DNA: TGTGCCAGCAAACGGGAGCGAGTGGAGACCCAGTACTTC. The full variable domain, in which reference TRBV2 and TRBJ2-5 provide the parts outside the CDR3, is EPEVTQTPSHQVTQMGQEVILRCVPISNHLYFYWYRQILGQKVEFLVSFYNNEISEKSEIFDDQFSVERPDGSNFTLKIRSTKLEDSAMYFCASKRERVETQYFGPGTRLLVL.

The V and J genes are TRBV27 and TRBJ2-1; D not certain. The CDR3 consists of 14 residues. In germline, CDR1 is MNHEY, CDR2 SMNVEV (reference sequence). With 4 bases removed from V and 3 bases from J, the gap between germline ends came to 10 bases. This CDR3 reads CASSWGRIYNEQFF. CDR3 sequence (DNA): TGTGCCAGCAGTTGGGGTAGGATCTACAATGAGCAGTTCTTC.

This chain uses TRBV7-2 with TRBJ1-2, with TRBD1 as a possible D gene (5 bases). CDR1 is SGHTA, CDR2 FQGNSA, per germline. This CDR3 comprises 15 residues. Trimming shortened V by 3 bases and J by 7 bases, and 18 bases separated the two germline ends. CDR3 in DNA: TGTGCCAGCAGCTTCGACGCACAGGCCTATGGTGGCTACACCTTC. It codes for CASSFDAQAYGGYTF.

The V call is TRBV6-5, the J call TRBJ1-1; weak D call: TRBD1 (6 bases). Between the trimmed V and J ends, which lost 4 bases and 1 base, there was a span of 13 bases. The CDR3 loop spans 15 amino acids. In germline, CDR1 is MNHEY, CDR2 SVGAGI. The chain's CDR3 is CASSFYMGQNTEAFF. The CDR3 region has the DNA TGTGCCAGCAGTTTCTATATGGGACAGAACACTGAAGCTTTCTTT.

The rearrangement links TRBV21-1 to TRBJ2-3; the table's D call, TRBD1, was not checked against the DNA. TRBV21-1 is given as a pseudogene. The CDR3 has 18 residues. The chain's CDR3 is CASSKPRAGPGGTDTQYF. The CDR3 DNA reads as TGTGCCAGCAGCAAACCCCGGGCCGGGCCAGGGGGCACAGATACGCAGTATTTT.

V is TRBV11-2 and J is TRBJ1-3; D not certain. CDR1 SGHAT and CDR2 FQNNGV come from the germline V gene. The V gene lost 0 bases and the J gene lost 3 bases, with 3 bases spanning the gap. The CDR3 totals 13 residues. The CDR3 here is CASSLDIGNTIYF. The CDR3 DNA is TGTGCCAGCAGCTTAGATATTGGAAACACCATATATTTT.

The CDR3 region has the DNA TGTGCCAGCAACCCTGGGACAACGGATCAGCCCCAGCATTTT. Its translation: CASNPGTTDQPQHF. This sequence joins TRBV28 and TRBJ1-5; possible D gene TRBD1, 6 bases. CDR3 length equals 14 residues. CDR1 is MDHEN, CDR2 SYDVKM, per germline. The ends were cut back, 7 bases at V and 5 bases at J, with 15 bases in the middle.

The CDR3 sequence: CASSTRDRPRGYTF. As DNA, the CDR3 is TGTGCCAGCAGCACTAGGGACAGGCCGCGGGGCTACACCTTC. The rearrangement links TRBV7-8 to TRBJ1-2, with TRBD1 matching over 8 bases. V lost 5 bases, J lost 8 bases, and 10 bases stayed unmatched. CDR3 length: 14 residues. Germline V CDR1 and CDR2: SGHVS, FQNEAQ.

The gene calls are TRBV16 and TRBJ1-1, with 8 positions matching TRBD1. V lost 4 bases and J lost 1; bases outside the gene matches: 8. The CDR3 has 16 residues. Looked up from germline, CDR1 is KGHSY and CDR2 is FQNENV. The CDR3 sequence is CASSPPRDRKNTEAFF. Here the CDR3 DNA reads TGTGCCAGCAGCCCCCCCAGGGACAGGAAGAACACTGAAGCTTTCTTT. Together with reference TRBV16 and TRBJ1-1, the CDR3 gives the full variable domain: GEEVAQTPKHLVRGEGQKAKLYCAPIKGHSYVFWYQQVLKNEFKFLISFQNENVFDETGMPKERFSAKCLPNSPCSLEIQATKLEDSAVYFCASSPPRDRKNTEAFFGQGTRLTVV.

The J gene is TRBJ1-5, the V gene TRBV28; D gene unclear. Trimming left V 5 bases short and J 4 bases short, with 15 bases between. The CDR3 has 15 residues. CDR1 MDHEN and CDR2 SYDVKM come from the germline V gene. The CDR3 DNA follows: TGTGCCAGCAGTCCTAGCGGGCCCTCGAATCAGCCCCAGCATTTT. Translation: CASSPSGPSNQPQHF.

The CDR3 here is CASSIGGSWINEQFF. The DNA of the CDR3 is TGTGCCAGTAGTATTGGCGGGAGTTGGATAAATGAGCAGTTCTTC. The rearrangement links TRBV19 to TRBJ2-1; TRBD2 aligns across 7 bases. The CDR3 is 15 amino acids. The V gene's germline CDR1 is LNHDA and CDR2 SQIVND (reference sequence). V gave up 3 bases and J gave up 7 bases; unmatched junction bases: 9. Full variable domain (outside the CDR3, taken from reference TRBV19 and TRBJ2-1): DGGITQSPKYLFRKEGQNVTLSCEQNLNHDAMYWYRQDPGQGLRLIYYSQIVNDFQKGDIAEGYSVSREKKESFPLTVTSAQKNPTAFYLCASSIGGSWINEQFFGPGTRLTVL.